The present T cell receptor beta chain was sequenced within a study of blood T cells in healthy people across ages. Primed by a sample-barcoded 5' primer and a J-beta primer mix, a second PCR proceeded for about 7 to 11 cycles. A single record per CDR3 protein comes from TCRdb applying MiXCR to the 5' RACE reads. This table has hundreds of thousands of distinct CDR3 sequences, 58% appearing once. The clonotype originates from a young man in good health. Sample: blood.

CDR3 amino acids: CSARDPHGQRGVETQYF. The CDR3 DNA is TGCAGTGCTAGAGATCCCCACGGGCAGCGGGGAGTAGAGACCCAGTACTTC. The V call is TRBV20-1, the J call TRBJ2-5; 7 bases are shared with TRBD2. J gave up 4 bases and V 0 bases, and 14 bases lay outside the gene matches. The V gene's germline CDR1 is DFQATT and CDR2 SNEGSKA (reference sequence). The CDR3 spans 17 residues.